The 24 T cell receptor beta chains in this list originate from one sample, sequenced in a study of cytomegalovirus exposure and HLA in healthy donors. The PCR was carried out with 60 Vbeta primers and 13 Jbeta primers. Produced via immunoSEQ multiplex PCR; TCRdb's table is partial and in-frame only. The sample contains about 170,000 clones, approximately 59% of which appear only once. The sample was PBMCs. Receptors were obtained from a man aged 40-55 years in good health and CMV-seronegative.

The chain recombines TRBV18 with TRBJ2-7, with D maybe TRBD1 (5 bases). This CDR3 has 14 residues. Looked up from germline, CDR1 is KGHSH and CDR2 is LQKENI. V lost 1 base and J lost 0, with 7 bases in between. CDR3 amino acids: CASSPQGNSYEQYF. Written as DNA, the CDR3 is TGTGCCAGCTCACCACAGGGGAACTCCTACGAGCAGTACTTC.

V usage is TRBV28 and J usage is TRBJ1-4; D is undetermined. V was shortened by 8 bases and J by 8 bases, with 21 bases between the two germline ends. Germline CDR1 is MDHEN and CDR2 is SYDVKM. This CDR3 is 15 amino acids long. The CDR3 coding sequence is TGTGCCAGCGGGTCATCCGCGGGATGGCAGGAAAAACTGTTTTTT. It specifies CASGSSAGWQEKLFF.

This chain joins TRBV28 and TRBJ2-7; TRBD2 is a possible D gene (6 bases). In germline, CDR1 is MDHEN, CDR2 SYDVKM. V was cut by 6 bases and J by 2 bases, with 11 bases left in between. The CDR3 length is 13 residues. CDR3 residues: CASRSGLPYEQYF. The CDR3 DNA reads TGTGCCAGCAGGAGCGGGCTACCCTACGAGCAGTACTTC. The full variable domain, completed using reference TRBV28 and TRBJ2-7, is DVKVTQSSRYLVKRTGEKVFLECVQDMDHENMFWYRQDPGLGLRLIYFSYDVKMKEKGDIPEGYSVSREKKERFSLILESASTNQTSMYLCASRSGLPYEQYFGPGTRLTVT.

This chain links TRBV9 with TRBJ2-3; the D gene is possibly TRBD1 (5 bases). Trimming took off 0 bases at V and 3 bases at J, with 14 bases between the two ends. Germline CDR1 SGDLS, CDR2 YYNGEE. This CDR3 is built from 16 residues. CDR3 in DNA: TGTGCCAGCAGCGTAGATGGCGACAGTTCAACAGATACGCAGTATTTT. It codes for CASSVDGDSSTDTQYF.

In its sample, this clone was seen once. V and J are TRBV29-1 and TRBJ1-5; maybe TRBD1 (5 bases). V was pared by 7 bases and J by 4 bases, with 11 bases between. CDR3 length: 12 residues. In germline, CDR1 is SQVTM, CDR2 ANQGSEA. The CDR3, as DNA: TGCAGCGCCCAAGACAGTAATCAGCCCCAGCATTTT. Its translation: CSAQDSNQPQHF.

The chain recombines TRBV19 with TRBJ2-2, with TRBD2 matching 11 bases. V dropped 6 bases and J dropped 4; count of bases not matched to a gene: 10. Germline assignment: CDR1 LNHDA and CDR2 SQIVND (reference sequence). The CDR3 sequence is 17 residues long. The CDR3 DNA reads as TGTGCCAGTAGAAACACGCGACTAGCGGGACGCACCGGGGAGCTGTTTTTT. Residues: CASRNTRLAGRTGELFF.

This chain joins TRBV30 and TRBJ2-6; maybe TRBD1 (6 bases). The CDR3 length is 16 residues. V was pared by 5 bases and J by 0 bases, with 14 bases between. Germline CDR1 GTSNPN, CDR2 SVGIG (reference sequence). The CDR3 DNA reads as TGTGCCTGGCGGCGGCAGGGGAGCTCTGGGGCCAACGTCCTGACTTTC. Amino acid sequence: CAWRRQGSSGANVLTF.

In its sample, this clone was seen a few times. The chain carries TRBV5-5 and TRBJ2-1, with 10 bases matching TRBD1. Looked up from germline, CDR1 is SGHKS and CDR2 is YYEKEE (reference sequence). The CDR3 spans 16 residues. The J segment lost 8 bases and the V segment lost 6 bases, leaving 14 bases of the junction unmatched. The CDR3 region is CASTASGTGDVHEQFF. CDR3 DNA sequence: TGTGCCAGCACCGCCTCCGGGACAGGGGATGTCCATGAGCAGTTCTTC.

V is TRBV9 and J is TRBJ2-1; 10 nucleotides agree with TRBD2. CDR3 length: 18 amino acids. CDR1 is SGDLS and CDR2 is YYNGEE in the germline V gene. After removal of 0 bases from V and 5 bases from J, the junction contained 11 bases not matched to a gene. The CDR3 loop is CASSVEALSGRINNEQFF. DNA of the CDR3: TGTGCCAGCAGCGTAGAGGCTCTTAGCGGGAGGATCAACAATGAGCAGTTCTTC.

The V call is TRBV5-8, the J call TRBJ2-1; 8 nucleotides line up with TRBD1. This CDR3 has 18 residues. The V and J ends lost 7 bases and 1 base, in that order; junction bases with no gene match: 16. Per germline, CDR1 SGHTS and CDR2 YDEGEE. Here the CDR3 reads CASRTLRTDRGSYNEQFF. The DNA for the CDR3 is TGTGCCAGCCGAACCCTCCGCACAGACAGGGGATCCTACAATGAGCAGTTCTTC.

The V and J genes are TRBV30 and TRBJ1-6; D is ambiguous. V lost 2 bases to trimming and J lost 13 bases, with 12 bases between them. Germline assignment: CDR1 GTSNPN and CDR2 SVGIG (reference sequence). The CDR3 is 12 amino acids. Here the CDR3 DNA reads TGTGCCTGGAGTCCCTCGCGGAGTCCCCTCCACTTT. Protein sequence: CAWSPSRSPLHF.

As concerns this clone: One junction end disagrees with the germline gene, perhaps due to a read error. This chain uses TRBV29-1 with TRBJ2-7, with D perhaps TRBD1 (5 bases). CDR1 is SQVTM, CDR2 ANQGSEA, per germline. The CDR3 has 13 residues. Written as DNA, the CDR3 is TGCAGCGTTGTCAGGGTTTCATCCTACGGGCAGTACTTC. Translating gives CSVVRVSSYGQYF.

The chain carries TRBV2 and TRBJ2-7; 11 bases agree with TRBD2. Trimming removed 6 bases from V and 3 bases from J; junction bases left unmatched: 10. In germline, CDR1 is SNHLY, CDR2 FYNNEI. This CDR3 is 16 amino acids long. CDR3 nucleotide sequence: TGTGCCAGCAGCGAGAGACTAGCGGGGAATTACTACGAGCAGTACTTC. It specifies CASSERLAGNYYEQYF.

V gene TRBV10-3 combines with J gene TRBJ2-3, with 8 bases fitting TRBD2. V gave up 3 bases and J gave up 2 bases; unmatched junction bases: 4. The CDR3 runs to 15 residues. Germline CDR1 and CDR2: ENHRY and SYGVKD. In nucleotides, the CDR3 is TGTGCCATCAGTGATGGACTAGCAGACACAGATACGCAGTATTTT. It translates to CAISDGLADTDTQYF.

On this clone: At the DNA level, this CDR3 is encoded by other sequences in the same sample as well. The chain employs TRBV10-3 and TRBJ1-2; 11 bases match TRBD1. This CDR3 has 16 residues. Germline CDR1 is ENHRY and CDR2 is SYGVKD. The trim removed 5 bases at V and 3 bases at J, leaving 8 bases unmatched. The CDR3 DNA reads as TGTGCCATCAGTCTTTCCCCGGGACAGGGGGACTATGGCTACACCTTC. It translates to CAISLSPGQGDYGYTF.

This clone was counted between two and nine times. V gene TRBV28 combines with J gene TRBJ2-1; 8 nucleotides agree with TRBD2. This CDR3 spans 13 amino acids. Trimming cost V 6 bases and J 10 bases; bases outside gene matches: 8. Germline CDR1 MDHEN, CDR2 SYDVKM. The CDR3 bases are TGTGCCAGCAGCCCTCGGGAGGGGCACGAGCAGTTCTTC. Translation gives CASSPREGHEQFF.

The chain has TRBV5-5 and TRBJ2-3, with TRBD2 matching over 11 bases. The CDR3 has 17 residues. Germline CDR1 reads SGHKS; CDR2 reads YYEKEE (reference sequence). The V segment lost 4 bases and the J segment 5 bases; nucleotides outside the gene matches: 12. For the CDR3, the DNA is TGTGCCAGCAGCGCAAGAGATTCCGGGACTAGCGGAGATACGCAGTATTTT. Its protein product is CASSARDSGTSGDTQYF.

This clone has a handful of counts. The V and J genes are TRBV2 and TRBJ1-1; TRBD1 matches at 8 bases. This CDR3 region has 14 residues. The germline V gene encodes CDR1 SNHLY and CDR2 FYNNEI. The ends lost 6 bases at V and 7 bases at J; junction bases unmatched: 10. DNA of the CDR3: TGTGCCAGCAGCCTAACCGGGACAGGCGATGAAGCTTTCTTT. It yields the protein CASSLTGTGDEAFF.

The chain has TRBV13 and TRBJ2-5, with 13 bases lining up with TRBD2. J gave up 5 bases and V 5 bases, and 8 bases lay outside the gene matches. CDR1 is PRHDT and CDR2 is FYEKMQ in the germline V gene (reference sequence). This CDR3 is 16 amino acids long. CDR3 sequence: CASSNKGLAGVETQYF. Written as DNA, the CDR3 is TGTGCCAGCAGCAACAAAGGACTAGCGGGAGTGGAGACCCAGTACTTC.

This clone was seen a few times. The chain links TRBV19 to TRBJ2-7, with D unclear. V was shortened by 5 bases and J by 3 bases, with 17 bases between the two germline ends. The CDR3 length is 15 residues. The germline gives CDR1 LNHDA, CDR2 SQIVND (reference sequence). The CDR3 spells CASSGRGSLSYEQYF. The CDR3 DNA reads as TGTGCCAGTAGTGGCCGAGGTAGTTTAAGCTACGAGCAGTACTTC.

J is TRBJ2-1 and V is TRBV11-2; TRBD2 matches 11 bases. CDR3 length equals 18 residues. J was trimmed by 4 bases and V by 5 bases; bases with no gene match: 13. From germline, CDR1 is SGHAT and CDR2 FQNNGV. The CDR3 nucleotides read TGTGCCAGCAGCAGCTATCGGCGGGCTAGCGGGGGGTACAATGAGCAGTTCTTC. Protein: CASSSYRRASGGYNEQFF.

A few counts support this clone. The chain recombines TRBV7-2 with TRBJ1-2; TRBD1 aligns across 9 bases. Germline trimming cut 5 bases from V and 4 bases from J; bases unmatched to any gene: 5. In germline, CDR1 is SGHTA, CDR2 FQGNSA. The CDR3 sequence is 14 residues long. CDR3 amino acids: CASSPWDRAYGYTF. The CDR3 nucleotides read TGTGCCAGCAGCCCCTGGGACAGGGCCTATGGCTACACCTTC.

This clone showed up just once. The chain has TRBV6-6 and TRBJ2-1; weak D call: TRBD1 (6 bases). The CDR3 is made up of 15 amino acids. Germline CDR1 reads MNHNY; CDR2 reads SVGAGI (reference sequence). V was cut by 7 bases and J by 0 bases, with 13 bases left in between. The CDR3 sequence: CASIPSGDSYNEQFF. DNA for the CDR3: TGTGCCAGCATCCCGTCAGGGGACTCCTACAATGAGCAGTTCTTC.

This clone was recorded a few times. CDR3 sequence reads: CASSLGTGGDTQYF. The CDR3 DNA reads TGTGCCAGCAGCTTAGGGACAGGGGGCGATACGCAGTATTTT. The J gene is TRBJ2-3, the V gene TRBV7-2; 11 positions agree with TRBD1. The CDR3 runs to 14 residues. The V and J ends lost 1 base and 6 bases, in that order; junction bases with no gene match: 0. CDR1 and CDR2 from the germline V gene are SGHTA and FQGNSA. Variable domain in full (rest from reference TRBV7-2 and TRBJ2-3): GAGVSQSPSNKVTEKGKDVELRCDPISGHTALYWYRQSLGQGLEFLIYFQGNSAPDKSGLPSDRFSAERTGGSVSTLTIQRTQQEDSAVYLCASSLGTGGDTQYFGPGTRLTVL.